These T cell receptor beta chains were read from a single sample in a study of blood T cell repertoires in COVID-19. Generated by immunoSEQ multiplex PCR, the TCRdb table keeps only in-frame clones and is missing some. The repertoire holds some 300,000 clones, with roughly 87% as singletons. Sequencing was performed on peripheral blood. These receptors were taken from a man younger than 35 with active or convalescent COVID-19. Each CDR3 is given with its conserved first and last residue. The D gene is left open where the match is weak. Not all rows give a size; the values are once, few, many and, for expanded clones, a class.

cdr3_aa: CATSDPRTGGTEAFF
cdr3_nt: TGTGCCACCAGTGATCCGAGGACAGGGGGAACTGAAGCTTTCTTT
v_call: TRBV24-1
j_call: TRBJ1-1
clone_size: once
d_call: TRBD1

cdr3_aa: CASSLRAADTQYF
cdr3_nt: TGTGCCAGCAGCTTGAGGGCAGCAGATACGCAGTATTTT
v_call: TRBV12-3/TRBV12-4
j_call: TRBJ2-3
clone_size: -
d_call: -

cdr3_aa: CASSLGTGVTQEQFF
cdr3_nt: TGTGCCAGCAGCTTAGGAACAGGGGTCACCCAGGAGCAGTTCTTC
v_call: TRBV11-2
j_call: TRBJ2-1
clone_size: -
d_call: TRBD1

cdr3_aa: CAKGQGKSPLHF
cdr3_nt: TGTGCCAAAGGACAGGGGAAATCACCCCTCCACTTT
v_call: TRBV9
j_call: TRBJ1-6
clone_size: -
d_call: TRBD1

cdr3_aa: CASSGQIAGQAASGNTIYF
cdr3_nt: TGTGCCAGCAGCGGACAGATCGCGGGACAGGCCGCCTCTGGAAACACCATATATTTT
v_call: TRBV9
j_call: TRBJ1-3
clone_size: -
d_call: TRBD1

cdr3_aa: CASSRSRVAGDYNEQFF
cdr3_nt: TGTGCCAGCAGCCGAAGTAGGGTAGCGGGGGACTACAATGAGCAGTTCTTC
v_call: TRBV3-1/TRBV3-2
j_call: TRBJ2-1
clone_size: -
d_call: TRBD2

cdr3_aa: CASSSRDRGPGELFF
cdr3_nt: TGTGCCAGTAGTTCCCGGGACAGGGGGCCCGGGGAGCTGTTTTTT
v_call: TRBV19
j_call: TRBJ2-2
clone_size: -
d_call: TRBD1

cdr3_aa: CASSFPQAGEDPTGELFF
cdr3_nt: TGTGCCAGCAGCTTTCCTCAGGCGGGAGAGGACCCCACCGGGGAGCTGTTTTTT
v_call: TRBV7-6
j_call: TRBJ2-2
clone_size: -
d_call: TRBD2

cdr3_aa: CASRPGVVVSTGELFF
cdr3_nt: TGTGCCAGTAGGCCAGGGGTAGTGGTAAGCACCGGGGAGCTGTTTTTT
v_call: TRBV19
j_call: TRBJ2-2
clone_size: -
d_call: -

cdr3_aa: CASSTYDRGRGYTF
cdr3_nt: TGTGCCAGCAGCACCTACGACAGGGGGCGAGGCTACACCTTC
v_call: TRBV7-2
j_call: TRBJ1-2
clone_size: -
d_call: TRBD1

cdr3_aa: CASTQRWTATNEKLFF
cdr3_nt: TGTGCCAGCACTCAGCGGTGGACTGCAACTAATGAAAAACTGTTTTTT
v_call: TRBV7-8
j_call: TRBJ1-4
clone_size: -
d_call: -

cdr3_aa: CASSQNYRSNQPQHF
cdr3_nt: TGTGCCAGCAGCCAGAACTACAGGAGCAATCAGCCCCAGCATTTT
v_call: TRBV4-2
j_call: TRBJ1-5
clone_size: -
d_call: -

cdr3_aa: CASSPPAGRGSEQYF
cdr3_nt: TGTGCCAGCAGCCCCCCGGCAGGTCGGGGTTCCGAGCAGTACTTC
v_call: TRBV7-8
j_call: TRBJ2-7
clone_size: once
d_call: -

cdr3_aa: CASARTGDTEAFF
cdr3_nt: TGTGCTAGTGCACGGACGGGAGACACTGAAGCTTTCTTT
v_call: TRBV12-5
j_call: TRBJ1-1
clone_size: -
d_call: -

cdr3_aa: CASSQLDRVWTGELFF
cdr3_nt: TGTGCCAGCAGCCAGCTGGACAGGGTGTGGACCGGGGAGCTGTTTTTT
v_call: TRBV3-1/TRBV3-2
j_call: TRBJ2-2
clone_size: -
d_call: TRBD1